These 25 T cell receptor beta chains originate from one sample sequenced in a study of blood T cell repertoires in COVID-19. The assay was immunoSEQ multiplex PCR, and TCRdb's table has in-frame clones only and misses some. The sample has around 150,000 clones, around 81% seen once. The sequencing input was PBMCs or T cells enriched from blood (not recorded which). These TCRs come from a man in his forties who had recovered from COVID-19.

V gene TRBV5-1 combines with J gene TRBJ1-5; D not resolved. Germline V gene lookup returns CDR1 SGHRS and CDR2 YFSETQ. The V end lost 4 bases, the J end lost 4 bases, and 12 bases lay between the germline ends. The CDR3 is 14 residues long. The CDR3 protein is CASSVDGRNQPQHF. The CDR3 DNA is TGCGCCAGCAGCGTTGACGGCAGGAATCAGCCCCAGCATTTT.

The V call is TRBV6-5, the J call TRBJ1-2; 7 bases are a match to TRBD1. CDR1 MNHEY and CDR2 SVGAGI come from the germline V gene. This CDR3 region has 12 residues. V lost 6 bases, J lost 5 bases, and 3 bases stayed unmatched. The DNA of the CDR3 is TGTGCCAGCAGGGACAGGAGATATGGCTACACCTTC. Translation gives CASRDRRYGYTF.

The chain combines TRBV12-5 with TRBJ2-3; unclear D gene. V lost 6 bases, J lost 6 bases, and 10 bases lay in between. The CDR3 spans 12 residues. CDR1 is LGHNT, CDR2 FRNRAP, per germline. The CDR3 loop reads CASGPRSDTQYF. The CDR3 DNA reads as TGTGCTAGTGGCCCTCGTAGTGATACGCAGTATTTT.

The V and J genes are TRBV6-5 and TRBJ1-1, with D unclear. V dropped 6 bases and J dropped 5 bases, with 10 bases sitting between them. CDR3 length: 12 amino acids. Germline V gene data show CDR1 as MNHEY and CDR2 as SVGAGI. CDR3 sequence: CASSRPGTEAFF. The CDR3 DNA reads as TGTGCCAGCAGCCGGCCGGGGACTGAAGCTTTCTTT.

This clone was counted between two and nine times. The CDR3, as DNA: TGTGCCTCCAAACCCGGGGACTATCCAGGGGAGACCCAGTACTTC. Its translation: CASKPGDYPGETQYF. This chain uses TRBV2 with TRBJ2-5, with 7 bases that match TRBD2. The CDR3 is made up of 15 amino acids. V gave up 11 bases and J gave up 5 bases; unmatched junction bases: 17. Germline loops: CDR1 SNHLY, CDR2 FYNNEI.

The CDR3 DNA follows: TGTGCCAGCAGCCCCTTCACAGAGAACACTGAAGCTTTCTTT. Protein: CASSPFTENTEAFF. This chain links TRBV3-1 (or the pseudogene TRBV3-2) with TRBJ1-1; D ambiguous. Germline V gives CDR1 LGHDT, CDR2 YNNKEL (reference sequence). Between the trimmed V and J ends, which lost 4 bases and 1 base, there was a span of 10 bases. CDR3 length: 14 residues.

The chain couples TRBV6-6 to TRBJ2-3; a weak D match, TRBD1 (6 bases). Germline V lookup: CDR1 MNHNY, CDR2 SVGAGI (reference sequence). V lost 11 bases, J lost 2 bases, and 14 bases lay in between. The CDR3 has 13 residues. This CDR3 reads CAAGQGFTDTQYF. Written as DNA, the CDR3 is TGTGCCGCAGGGCAGGGGTTCACAGATACGCAGTATTTT.

V is TRBV6-5 and J is TRBJ1-2; D ambiguous. V was pared by 7 bases and J by 8 bases, with 20 bases between. From germline, CDR1 is MNHEY and CDR2 SVGAGI. The CDR3 runs 14 residues. CDR3 DNA: TGTGCCAGCACCCGACCGGGAGGGCTCGACGGCTACACCTTC. This sequence encodes CASTRPGGLDGYTF.

The rearrangement uses TRBV19 and TRBJ1-5; unclear D gene. Trimming cost V 3 bases and J 0 bases, with 15 bases left between them. The germline V gene has CDR1 LNHDA and CDR2 SQIVND (reference sequence). The CDR3 is made up of 17 amino acids. The CDR3 is CASSIRGTSYSNQPQHF. DNA for the CDR3: TGTGCCAGTAGTATCCGAGGCACAAGTTATAGCAATCAGCCCCAGCATTTT.

This clone was seen repeatedly, ten times or more. The V gene is TRBV28, the J gene TRBJ1-2; 9 positions match TRBD1. V lost 4 bases and J lost 5; bases outside the gene matches: 14. CDR3 length: 17 residues. CDR1 and CDR2 (germline): MDHEN, SYDVKM. This CDR3 reads CASSSIQGARVLYGYTF. In DNA, the CDR3 is TGTGCCAGCAGTTCCATACAGGGGGCGCGGGTCCTGTATGGCTACACCTTC.

This clone was seen at least ten times. This chain joins TRBV11-1 and TRBJ2-1; no definite D call. The germline gives CDR1 SGHAT, CDR2 FQDESV (reference sequence). V dropped 1 base and J dropped 5 bases, with 12 bases sitting between them. CDR3 length: 15 residues. The CDR3 is CASSLGNTFNNEQFF. The CDR3 coding sequence is TGTGCCAGCAGCTTAGGCAATACTTTCAACAATGAGCAGTTCTTC.

This clone was detected only a few times. The chain carries TRBV10-1 and TRBJ2-1, with a tentative D call TRBD2 (5 bases). Per germline, CDR1 WNHNN and CDR2 SYGVQD (reference sequence). The CDR3 length is 14 residues. The germline V and J ends were trimmed by 3 bases and 4 bases, with 10 bases remaining between them. This chain's CDR3 is CASSDPGIYNEQFF. The CDR3 DNA reads as TGCGCCAGCAGTGACCCCGGGATATACAATGAGCAGTTCTTC.

The chain employs TRBV7-9 and TRBJ2-7, with D maybe TRBD1 (5 bases). V lost 5 bases to trimming and J lost 7 bases, with 15 bases between them. Germline CDR1 SEHNR, CDR2 FQNEAQ (reference sequence). CDR3 length: 13 amino acids. The CDR3 region is CASSLDTIREQYV. DNA of the CDR3: TGTGCCAGCAGCCTGGACACTATCAGGGAGCAGTACGTC.

The chain is built from TRBV6-1 and TRBJ1-4; 7 nucleotides agree with TRBD1. V lost 1 base to trimming and J lost 8 bases; unmatched junction nucleotides: 13. This CDR3 contains 17 residues. CDR1 is MNHNS, CDR2 SASEGT, per germline. CDR3 in amino acids: CASSEDVRQGGTEKLFF. The CDR3 nucleotides read TGTGCCAGCAGTGAAGACGTCAGACAGGGTGGGACCGAAAAACTGTTTTTT.

Only a few counts were recorded for this clone. V and J are TRBV6-6 and TRBJ1-2, with D perhaps matching TRBD1 (5 bases). This CDR3 is 16 amino acids long. Germline V gene data show CDR1 as MNHNY and CDR2 as SVGAGI (reference sequence). Trimming cost V 2 bases and J 2 bases, with 15 bases left between them. CDR3: CASSYLGQPSNYGYTF. CDR3 in DNA: TGTGCCAGCAGTTACCTGGGGCAGCCCTCCAACTATGGCTACACCTTC.

The chain recombines TRBV9 with TRBJ1-4, with D possibly TRBD1 on 6 matching bases. Trimming removed 5 bases from V and 5 bases from J, with 7 bases in between. This CDR3 is built from 12 residues. CDR1 and CDR2 (germline): SGDLS, YYNGEE. CDR3 bases: TGTGCCAGCAGTCAGGGGAATGAAAAACTGTTTTTT. It is translated as CASSQGNEKLFF.

This chain links TRBV21-1 with TRBJ1-3; the D call in the table, TRBD1, was not verified against the DNA. TRBV21-1 is recorded as a pseudogene. There are 17 residues in the CDR3. CDR3 sequence (DNA): TGTGCCAGCAGCAAACGCCAGGGGAAGGGGGCTGGAAACACCATATATTTT. This codes for CASSKRQGKGAGNTIYF.

The gene calls are TRBV30 and TRBJ2-5; weak D call: TRBD2 (5 bases). Germline-derived CDR1 and CDR2 are GTSNPN and SVGIG (reference sequence). The CDR3 runs 14 residues. Deletions cut 0 bases from V and 2 bases from J, with 10 bases between. CDR3 region: CAWSVDSVQETQYF. The CDR3 DNA is TGTGCCTGGAGTGTGGATAGCGTGCAAGAGACCCAGTACTTC.

The count of this clone is one. The chain has TRBV27 and TRBJ2-1, with TRBD2 identical over 7 bases. The CDR3 length is 20 residues. The junction had 23 bases not matched to a gene; V was cut back by 4 bases and J by 5 bases. CDR1 MNHEY and CDR2 SMNVEV come from the germline V gene (reference sequence). The CDR3 DNA sequence: TGTGCCAGCAGTTCTTGGTCGTGGGAGGGAGGGCCACTTAGGGACAATGAGCAGTTCTTC. It encodes CASSSWSWEGGPLRDNEQFF.

V usage is TRBV19 and J usage is TRBJ1-3; 9 bases agree with TRBD1. Germline lookup yields CDR1 LNHDA and CDR2 SQIVND (reference sequence). The length of the CDR3 is 13 residues. After removal of 9 bases from V and 10 bases from J, the junction contained 10 bases not matched to a gene. The CDR3, as DNA: TGTGCCAGACATCCCGGGGACAGGGAAACCATATATTTT. This gives the protein CARHPGDRETIYF.

The chain employs TRBV29-1 and TRBJ2-7; 12 bases align to TRBD2. CDR3 length: 13 residues. Germline loops: CDR1 SQVTM, CDR2 ANQGSEA. With V trimmed by 5 bases and J by 3 bases, 2 bases remained unmatched. The CDR3 coding sequence is TGCAGCGTTATGACTAGCGGGGGCTACGAGCAGTACTTC. It codes for CSVMTSGGYEQYF.

This rearrangement joins TRBV5-4 to TRBJ1-6; TRBD1 matches at 7 bases. This CDR3 comprises 15 residues. Unmatched junction bases numbered 9, after V lost 3 bases and J lost 9 bases. CDR1 is SGHNT and CDR2 is YYREEE in the germline V gene (reference sequence). The CDR3 sequence is CASSSYSGGSSPLHF. CDR3 coding DNA: TGTGCCAGCAGCTCCTACTCAGGGGGGTCTTCACCCCTCCACTTT.

The V gene is TRBV3-1 (or the pseudogene TRBV3-2), the J gene TRBJ1-2, with 7 bases fitting TRBD1. The CDR3 is 15 residues long. The V segment lost 4 bases and the J segment 4 bases; nucleotides outside the gene matches: 9. Germline assignment: CDR1 LGHDT and CDR2 YNNKEL (reference sequence). The CDR3 spells CASSLWQGVTYGYTF. CDR3 in DNA: TGTGCCAGCAGCCTATGGCAGGGGGTAACCTATGGCTACACCTTC.

The genes are TRBV28 and TRBJ1-2; unclear D gene. V was shortened by 8 bases and J by 3 bases, with 7 bases between the two germline ends. From germline, CDR1 is MDHEN and CDR2 SYDVKM. The CDR3 extends over 11 amino acids. CDR3 sequence reads: CASRRDYGYTF. DNA for the CDR3: TGTGCCAGCCGTCGGGACTATGGCTACACCTTC.

This rearrangement joins TRBV11-2 to TRBJ1-1; D is ambiguous. Germline loops: CDR1 SGHAT, CDR2 FQNNGV. V dropped 5 bases and J dropped 3 bases, with 7 bases sitting between them. The CDR3 contains 12 residues. The CDR3 sequence is CASSPGYTEAFF. DNA of the CDR3: TGTGCCAGCAGCCCGGGATACACTGAAGCTTTCTTT.